This TCR beta chain was retrieved from a study of blood T cells in healthy people across ages. This CDR3 is 14 amino acids long. V shed 6 bases and J shed 0 bases, with 12 bases lying between them. Germline lookup yields CDR1 MNHEY and CDR2 SVGAGI. Through a sample-barcoded 5' primer and a J-beta primer mix, a second PCR was run for roughly 6 to 12 cycles. TCRdb called the 5' RACE reads again in MiXCR, with one record for every CDR3 protein. The sample has 650,000 to 1,000,000 distinct CDR3 sequences; approximately 35% are singletons. Findings and limits, study-wide: A roughly linear age-dependent decrease characterized TCR beta diversity per million T cells. PBMCs were not sorted, which prevented a conclusive comparison of naive versus antigen-experienced cells.

A minimum of 6 micrograms of total RNA was extracted per sample. Remarks on this clonotype: The antigen is not known.

V gene TRBV6-5 combines with J gene TRBJ2-7, with D possibly called TRBD1 or TRBD2 (5 bases each). Source material: blood. The source is a young man in good health. The CDR3 protein is CASREDGTSYEQYF. For the CDR3, the DNA is TGTGCCAGCAGGGAAGATGGGACCTCCTACGAGCAGTACTTC.